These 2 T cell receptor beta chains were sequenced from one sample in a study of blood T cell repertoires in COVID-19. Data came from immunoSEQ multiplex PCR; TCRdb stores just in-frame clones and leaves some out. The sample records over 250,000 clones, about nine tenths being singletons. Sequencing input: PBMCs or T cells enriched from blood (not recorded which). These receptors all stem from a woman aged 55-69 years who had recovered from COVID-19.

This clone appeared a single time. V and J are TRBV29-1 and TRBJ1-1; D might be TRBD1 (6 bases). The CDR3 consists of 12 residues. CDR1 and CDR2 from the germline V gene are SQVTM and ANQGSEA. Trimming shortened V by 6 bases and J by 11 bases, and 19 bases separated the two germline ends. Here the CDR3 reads CSVNDKGDRAFF. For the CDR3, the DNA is TGCAGCGTAAACGACAAGGGAGACAGGGCTTTCTTT.

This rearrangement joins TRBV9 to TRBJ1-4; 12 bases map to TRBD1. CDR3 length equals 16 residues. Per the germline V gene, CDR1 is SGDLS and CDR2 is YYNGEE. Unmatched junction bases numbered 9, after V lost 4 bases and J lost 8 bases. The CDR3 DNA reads TGTGCCAGCAGCTCCCTACCCGGGACAGGGGGCGAAAAACTGTTTTTT. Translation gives CASSSLPGTGGEKLFF.